This TCR beta chain was captured by sequencing in a study of shared clonotypes between healthy human individuals (dated by TCRdb to the early 2020s). In the study overall: The cohort comprised a couple of women and a few men aged 18 to 49 years. Blood TCR repertoires of a handful of healthy adults were deeply sequenced to estimate repertoire size and the extent of clonotype sharing between individuals. Libraries were prepared and TCR repertoires were sequenced by different laboratories using diverse techniques, in order to increase sequencing depth and limit assay-specific biases. Leukapheresis yielded between about 0.9 and 9.5 billion PBMCs per donor. For each donor, three plates each were used for CD4 naive and CD4 memory, two plates were used for CD8 naive, and one plate was used for CD8 memory.

TCR CDR3 regions were amplified from genomic DNA by multiplex PCR using the deep immunoSEQ assay. Genomic DNA extracted from each cell subset was distributed evenly over all wells of several immunoSEQ 96-well plates, and each plate served as one replicate. For sorted subsets, around 0.2 ug genomic DNA, equal to 30,000 to 35,000 T cell genomes, was loaded into each replicate PCR. Purified libraries were quantified with a Qubit 3.0 fluorometer, sized on a Bioanalyzer 2100, and re-quantified with the KAPA Library Quantification kit. A separate single-read 150-cycle Illumina NextSeq 550 flow cell was used to sequence each immunoSEQ 96-well plate. The original methods were these. The immunoSEQ output contained only junctional sequences without quality scores, so filtering could not match that applied to full-length reads. Sequences were annotated with PyIR, a Python wrapper for IgBLAST v1.9, and V/J genes and CDR3 were assigned using IMGT germline references. Any read was removed if the V/J assignment was weak (E-value above 1e-6), the CDR3 was missing, or the read contained stop codons, out-of-frame junctions, or ambiguous translated residues. A V3J clonotype was defined by an identical inferred V gene, J gene, and CDR3 amino acid sequence. The percentage overlap between two repertoires was calculated by dividing the number of shared unique clonotypes by the size of the smaller repertoire. Three approaches were used to assess repertoire richness: RTK rarefaction, the Chao1 estimator, and Recon v2.1 estimates of unobserved clonotypes. OLGA was used to compute generation probabilities for all TCRbeta clonotypes that the gDNA method yielded from a few donors. The clones in this table, taken by TCRdb from immuneACCESS, are in-frame only. Not every clone is retained; where verified, under half of the shortfall comes from an unresolved V gene, and the cause of the rest is unknown. V and J calls and clone size follow that table, whereas D and trimming were derived from the DNA. In all, the sample holds hundreds of thousands of clones, and approximately 92% of those were seen once. The leading ten clones occupy around 24% of the sample.

Points the paper makes about the study in general: Sampling was restricted to blood, and TCR repertoires in tissue are likely to differ from TCR repertoires in blood. Higher generation probabilities were observed for clonotypes shared by all four sorted-subset donors than for non-shared clonotypes. The genetic and exposure-history diversity represented was limited by the small number of donors. Pairwise subsampling indicated that sequencing depth was expected to affect the degree of clonotype sharing among donors. Even with the large sequencing depth, rarefaction of the sorted-subset datasets indicated that sequencing was incomplete. Larger estimated clonotype richness was generally found for naive subsets than for memory subsets. When several donors were compared, the shared fraction of clonotypes was about 5.5% for naive CD4, approximately 3.3% for naive CD8, more than 2% for memory CD4, and under 0.5% for memory CD8.

In the case of this clone: Its antigen is unknown. Base qualities are not recorded, but no much larger clone differs from it by a single base.

CD8 naive samples consisted of CD45RO-negative cells that were positively selected for CCR7, yielding a CD45RA+CCR7+ population without TemRA cells. Healthy HIV-negative adults with no recently reported acute infections or vaccinations were included as donors. Only Caucasian adults living in Nashville, Tennessee, USA were represented among the donors. After blood collection by leukapheresis, PBMCs were isolated using Ficoll-Histopaque density gradient centrifugation and then cryopreserved in the vapor phase of liquid nitrogen. Analytical flow cytometry was used to check the purity and quantity of every magnetically sorted T cell population. Genomic DNA was isolated from every sorted fraction and measured by UV absorbance on a Nanodrop 2000c. Via the germline V gene, CDR1 is SGHAT and CDR2 FQNNGV. Reading from cysteine to phenylalanine, the CDR3 counts 16 amino acids. Of all the DNA, just the CDR3 is kept, 48 bases in frame from base 1. Clipping removes 2 bases from V and 4 bases from J, with 10 as the unmatched junction base count.

Recombination joined TRBV11-2 with TRBJ2-7, and TRBD1 aligns with 8 junction nucleotides. Sequencing input: naive CD8+ T cells sorted from blood. The cell subset or site label, as the study defines it: CD45RA+CCR7+. The sequence was obtained from a man aged 25-40 years in good health. The DNA sequence is TGTGCCAGCAGCTTATCGTTCGCGACAGGGGTTTACGAGCAGTACTTC. Its protein product is CASSLSFATGVYEQYF.